Listed here are 22 T cell receptor beta chains from one sample, sequenced in a study of blood T cell repertoires in COVID-19. Method: immunoSEQ multiplex PCR; TCRdb's copy keeps in-frame clones and lacks some. Among approximately 300,000 clones listed, around 90% were seen once. The sequenced sample consisted of peripheral blood. Every receptor here comes from a man aged 18 to 29 with active or convalescent COVID-19.

The chain joins TRBV28 to TRBJ2-5; no definite D call. V was clipped by 5 bases and J by 5 bases, with 3 bases between them. The CDR3 loop spans 10 amino acids. Germline V gene lookup returns CDR1 MDHEN and CDR2 SYDVKM. CDR3 sequence: CASSRETQYF. CDR3 DNA: TGTGCCAGCAGTCGGGAGACCCAGTACTTC.

This chain connects TRBV7-3 to TRBJ1-6, with D perhaps matching TRBD1 (5 bases). The V and J ends lost 8 bases and 10 bases respectively, with 21 bases between them. This CDR3 region has 15 residues. Germline CDR1 is SGHTA and CDR2 is FQGTGA. The CDR3 sequence is CASPRLGGFRSPLHF. Written as DNA, the CDR3 is TGTGCCAGCCCTCGTCTCGGGGGGTTCAGGTCACCCCTCCACTTT.

Only a few counts were recorded for this clone. This chain joins TRBV6-6 and TRBJ2-3; 9 bases line up with TRBD2. The V segment lost 6 bases and the J segment 1 base; nucleotides outside the gene matches: 2. Germline CDR1 reads MNHNY; CDR2 reads SVGAGI (reference sequence). The CDR3 is 14 amino acids. CDR3 nucleotides: TGTGCCAGCAGAGCGGGGGGCCGCACAGATACGCAGTATTTT. This sequence encodes CASRAGGRTDTQYF.

The chain carries TRBV7-2 and TRBJ2-7; 8 nucleotides match TRBD2. CDR3 length: 16 residues. The trim removed 0 bases at V and 5 bases at J, leaving 9 bases unmatched. Germline V gives CDR1 SGHTA, CDR2 FQGNSA. CDR3 nucleotides: TGTGCCAGCAGCTTAGCGGAAACGGGAGGGCTACACGAGCAGTACTTC. This codes for CASSLAETGGLHEQYF.

This clone was picked up a small number of times. The chain combines TRBV5-6 with TRBJ2-5, with D hard to call. The V and J ends lost 0 bases and 5 bases respectively, with 8 bases between them. Germline CDR1 is SGHDT and CDR2 is YYEEEE. The CDR3 covers 13 residues. CDR3 bases: TGTGCCAGCAGCTTGGATAGTCCGGAGACCCAGTACTTC. Its protein is CASSLDSPETQYF.

The genes are TRBV28 and TRBJ2-7; the match to TRBD2 covers 7 bases. With 2 bases clipped from V and 2 bases from J, the junction kept 6 bases outside the gene matches. The CDR3 runs to 15 residues. Germline V CDR1 and CDR2: MDHEN, SYDVKM. The CDR3 DNA sequence: TGTGCCAGCAGTTTAGGTAGCGGGTGGACCTACGAGCAGTACTTC. This translates into CASSLGSGWTYEQYF.

This clone was observed a few times. The chain links TRBV19 to TRBJ1-5; D is uncertain. This CDR3 region has 15 residues. V was pared by 4 bases and J by 3 bases, with 13 bases between. Germline V gene data show CDR1 as LNHDA and CDR2 as SQIVND (reference sequence). CDR3 DNA: TGTGCCAGTAGTACCCGTCCTCTATTCAATCAGCCCCAGCATTTT. Translating gives CASSTRPLFNQPQHF.

CDR3 nucleotide sequence: TGTGCCAGCAGAAGACAGGGGGCAGGGAATGAGCAGTTCTTC. Translated: CASRRQGAGNEQFF. The chain links TRBV28 to TRBJ2-1; 10 bases line up with TRBD1. The CDR3 runs to 14 residues. Per germline, CDR1 MDHEN and CDR2 SYDVKM. V lost 6 bases to trimming and J lost 7 bases; unmatched junction nucleotides: 6. The variable domain in full, with the rest retrieved from reference TRBV28 and TRBJ2-1, is DVKVTQSSRYLVKRTGEKVFLECVQDMDHENMFWYRQDPGLGLRLIYFSYDVKMKEKGDIPEGYSVSREKKERFSLILESASTNQTSMYLCASRRQGAGNEQFFGPGTRLTVL.

This rearrangement joins TRBV29-1 to TRBJ2-7, with 7 nucleotides matching TRBD1. There are 11 residues in the CDR3. Germline assignment: CDR1 SQVTM and CDR2 ANQGSEA. V lost 7 bases to trimming and J lost 3 bases; unmatched junction nucleotides: 3. The CDR3 DNA reads TGCAGCGGAGGGGACAGCTACGAGCAGTACTTC. Protein sequence: CSGGDSYEQYF.

The chain uses TRBV25-1 and TRBJ1-2, with a possible D match to TRBD1 (6 bases). Germline V lookup: CDR1 MGHDK, CDR2 SYGVNS. The CDR3 covers 13 residues. V was cut by 3 bases and J by 7 bases, with 12 bases left in between. CDR3 sequence: CASSDRGWGGYTF. Written as DNA, the CDR3 is TGTGCCAGCAGTGACAGGGGATGGGGTGGCTACACCTTC.

For this clone: Distinct nucleotide sequences in the sample also encode this CDR3. The chain combines TRBV2 with TRBJ2-7, with 7 bases that match TRBD1. CDR1 SNHLY and CDR2 FYNNEI come from the germline V gene. The CDR3 runs 12 residues. V was pared by 8 bases and J by 2 bases, with 3 bases of the junction left unmatched. CDR3 sequence: CASRDSPYEQYF. Written as DNA, the CDR3 is TGTGCCAGCCGGGACAGCCCCTACGAGCAGTACTTC.

The chain carries TRBV11-2 and TRBJ2-5, with 9 bases lining up with TRBD2. Trimming cost V 5 bases and J 5 bases; bases outside gene matches: 15. Germline loops: CDR1 SGHAT, CDR2 FQNNGV. This CDR3 is built from 17 residues. The CDR3 spells CASSPVVAGAPGETQYF. The CDR3 DNA is TGTGCCAGCAGCCCCGTGGTAGCGGGGGCACCCGGGGAGACCCAGTACTTC.

The chain employs TRBV5-4 and TRBJ2-7; 8 bases map to TRBD1. The CDR3 is made up of 15 amino acids. CDR1 SGHNT and CDR2 YYREEE come from the germline V gene (reference sequence). Losses at the gene ends were 5 bases for V and 7 bases for J; bases not matched to a gene: 14. This CDR3 reads CASSSPGQAPIEQYF. CDR3 coding DNA: TGTGCCAGCAGTTCACCGGGACAGGCCCCAATTGAGCAGTACTTC.

Only one count was recorded for this clone. The chain joins TRBV5-1 to TRBJ2-5; 10 bases match TRBD2. This CDR3 is built from 15 residues. Germline CDR1 and CDR2: SGHRS and YFSETQ. With 0 bases clipped from V and 3 bases from J, the junction kept 2 bases outside the gene matches. The CDR3 nucleotides read TGCGCCAGCAGCTTGGTCCTAGCGGGAGAAGAGACCCAGTACTTC. This translates into CASSLVLAGEETQYF.

The chain recombines TRBV4-1 with TRBJ2-7; 10 bases line up with TRBD1. Unmatched junction bases numbered 10, after V lost 4 bases and J lost 4 bases. This CDR3 spans 16 amino acids. Germline CDR1 MGHRA, CDR2 YSYEKL. In DNA form, the CDR3 reads TGCGCCAGCAGCCCCGTCGGGACAGGGGAAGTTTACGAGCAGTACTTC. Its translation: CASSPVGTGEVYEQYF.

This chain connects TRBV19 to TRBJ1-1, with D tentatively TRBD1 (6 bases). Trimming removed 3 bases from V and 0 bases from J, with 23 bases in between. The CDR3 loop spans 19 amino acids. The V gene's germline CDR1 is LNHDA and CDR2 SQIVND (reference sequence). In DNA form, the CDR3 reads TGTGCCAGTAGTATCCACAGGGAAAGGTTAGCCAAATTGAACACTGAAGCTTTCTTT. Protein: CASSIHRERLAKLNTEAFF.

The chain employs TRBV7-3 and TRBJ2-1; perhaps TRBD2 as D (6 bases). From germline, CDR1 is SGHTA and CDR2 FQGTGA. The CDR3 runs 15 residues. Trimming shortened V by 1 base and J by 7 bases, and 14 bases separated the two germline ends. In DNA form, the CDR3 reads TGTGCCAGCAGCTTAATCCCGGGAGAAGGAAATGAGCAGTTCTTC. Protein sequence: CASSLIPGEGNEQFF.

The chain couples TRBV7-9 to TRBJ2-7, with 7 bases that match TRBD1. V was clipped by 5 bases and J by 3 bases; unmatched bases: 7. Germline V gene data show CDR1 as SEHNR and CDR2 as FQNEAQ (reference sequence). The CDR3 totals 14 residues. DNA for the CDR3: TGTGCCAGCAGCGCCACAGGGGAATTCTACGAGCAGTACTTC. Its translation is CASSATGEFYEQYF.

The chain has TRBV2 and TRBJ1-2; D unresolved. Trimming left V 5 bases short and J 8 bases short, with 18 bases between. Germline loops: CDR1 SNHLY, CDR2 FYNNEI. The CDR3 has 14 residues. The CDR3 nucleotides are TGTGCCAGCAGTCCCACGTCCTCCATGGGCGGCTACACCTTC. Residues: CASSPTSSMGGYTF.

J is TRBJ1-2 and V is TRBV20-1, with TRBD1 identical over 7 bases. This CDR3 spans 14 amino acids. Trimming removed 3 bases from V and 6 bases from J; junction bases left unmatched: 10. Germline-derived CDR1 and CDR2 are DFQATT and SNEGSKA (reference sequence). CDR3 DNA sequence: TGCAGTGCTAGTAACAGGGGAGAGGGAAATGGCTACACCTTC. Translating it yields CSASNRGEGNGYTF.

The chain couples TRBV9 to TRBJ1-1, with 12 bases fitting TRBD1. This CDR3 has 16 residues. From germline, CDR1 is SGDLS and CDR2 YYNGEE. The V gene end was trimmed by 3 bases and the J gene end by 4 bases; junction bases not matched to a gene: 7. The CDR3 spells CASSAGTGGGGTEAFF. CDR3 nucleotide sequence: TGTGCCAGCAGCGCTGGGACAGGGGGCGGAGGCACTGAAGCTTTCTTT.

This clone has just a few counts. This CDR3 reads CASSSGQGANTIYF. The CDR3 nucleotides read TGTGCCAGCAGCTCGGGACAGGGTGCAAACACCATATATTTT. This chain joins TRBV7-9 and TRBJ1-3; 9 bases are shared with TRBD1. Germline values: CDR1 SEHNR, CDR2 FQNEAQ (reference sequence). Trimming at V came to 4 bases and at J to 6 bases, leaving 4 bases not matched to a gene. The CDR3 runs to 14 residues.